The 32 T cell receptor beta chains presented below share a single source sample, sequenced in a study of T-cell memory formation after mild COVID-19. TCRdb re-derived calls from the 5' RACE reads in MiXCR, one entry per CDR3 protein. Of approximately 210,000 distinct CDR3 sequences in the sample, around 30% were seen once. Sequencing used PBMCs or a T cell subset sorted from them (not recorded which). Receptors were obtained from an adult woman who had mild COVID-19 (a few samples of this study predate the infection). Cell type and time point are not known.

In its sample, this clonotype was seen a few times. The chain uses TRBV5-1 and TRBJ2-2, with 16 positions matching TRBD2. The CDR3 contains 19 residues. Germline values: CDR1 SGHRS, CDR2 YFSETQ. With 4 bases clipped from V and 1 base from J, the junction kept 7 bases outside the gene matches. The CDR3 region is CASSTGTSGGALNTGELFF. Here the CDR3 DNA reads TGCGCCAGCAGCACCGGGACTAGCGGGGGGGCACTGAACACCGGGGAGCTGTTTTTT.

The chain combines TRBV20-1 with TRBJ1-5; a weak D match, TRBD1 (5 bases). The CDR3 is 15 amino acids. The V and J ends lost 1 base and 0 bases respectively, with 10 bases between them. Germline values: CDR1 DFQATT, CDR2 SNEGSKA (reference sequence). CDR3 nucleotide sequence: TGCAGTGCTAGAGCGGGACTGAATAGCAATCAGCCCCAGCATTTT. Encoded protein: CSARAGLNSNQPQHF.

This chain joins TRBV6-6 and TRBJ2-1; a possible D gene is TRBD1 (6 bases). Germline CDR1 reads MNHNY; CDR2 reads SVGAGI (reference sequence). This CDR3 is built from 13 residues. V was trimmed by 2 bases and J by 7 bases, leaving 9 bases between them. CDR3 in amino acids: CASSYPGQNEQFF. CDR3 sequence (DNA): TGTGCCAGCAGTTACCCCGGACAGAATGAGCAGTTCTTC.

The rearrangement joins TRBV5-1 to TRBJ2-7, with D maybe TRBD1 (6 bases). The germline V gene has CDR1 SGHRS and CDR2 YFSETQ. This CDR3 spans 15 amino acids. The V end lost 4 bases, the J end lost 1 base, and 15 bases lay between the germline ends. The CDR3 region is CASSPHYRESYEQYF. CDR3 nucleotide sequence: TGCGCCAGCAGCCCTCATTACAGGGAGTCCTACGAGCAGTACTTC.

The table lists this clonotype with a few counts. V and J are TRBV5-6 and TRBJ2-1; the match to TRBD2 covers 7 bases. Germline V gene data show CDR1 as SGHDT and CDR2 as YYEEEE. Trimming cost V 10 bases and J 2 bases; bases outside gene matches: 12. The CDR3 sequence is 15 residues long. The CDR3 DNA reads TGTGCCGGCTCCTTTAAAGCGGGGCCCTACAATGAGCAGTTCTTC. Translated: CAGSFKAGPYNEQFF.

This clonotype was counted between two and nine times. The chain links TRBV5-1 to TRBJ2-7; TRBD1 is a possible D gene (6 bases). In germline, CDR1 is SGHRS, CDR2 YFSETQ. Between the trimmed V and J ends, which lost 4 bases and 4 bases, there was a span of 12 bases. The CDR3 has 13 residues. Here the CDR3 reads CASSRKQGYEQYF. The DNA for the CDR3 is TGCGCCAGCAGCCGAAAACAGGGTTACGAGCAGTACTTC.

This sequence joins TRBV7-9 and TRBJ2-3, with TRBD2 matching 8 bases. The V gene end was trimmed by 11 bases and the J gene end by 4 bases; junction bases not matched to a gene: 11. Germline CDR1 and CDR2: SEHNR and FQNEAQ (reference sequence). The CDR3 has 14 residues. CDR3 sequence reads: CAVRGGRFPDTQYF. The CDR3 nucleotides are TGTGCCGTACGGGGGGGCCGCTTCCCAGATACGCAGTATTTT.

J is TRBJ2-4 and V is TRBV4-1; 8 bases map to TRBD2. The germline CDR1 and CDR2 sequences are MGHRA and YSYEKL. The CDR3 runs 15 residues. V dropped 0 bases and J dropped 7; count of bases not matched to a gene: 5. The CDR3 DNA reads TGCGCCAGCAGCCAAGACGGGGGGGCCGGCAACATTCAGTACTTC. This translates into CASSQDGGAGNIQYF.

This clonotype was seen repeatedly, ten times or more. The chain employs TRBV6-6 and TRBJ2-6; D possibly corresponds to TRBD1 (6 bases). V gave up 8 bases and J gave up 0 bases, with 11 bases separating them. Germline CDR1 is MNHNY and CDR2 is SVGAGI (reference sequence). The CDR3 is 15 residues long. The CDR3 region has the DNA TGTGCCAGCGGACAGCTCAGCTCTGGGGCCAACGTCCTGACTTTC. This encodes CASGQLSSGANVLTF.

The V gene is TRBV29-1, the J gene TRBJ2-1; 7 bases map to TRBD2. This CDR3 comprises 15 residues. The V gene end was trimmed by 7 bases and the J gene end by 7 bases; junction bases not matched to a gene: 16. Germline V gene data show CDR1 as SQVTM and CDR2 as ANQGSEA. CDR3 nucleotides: TGCAGCGCCGACGGTGGAGGGAGGGCCAGGAATGAGCAGTTCTTC. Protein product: CSADGGGRARNEQFF.

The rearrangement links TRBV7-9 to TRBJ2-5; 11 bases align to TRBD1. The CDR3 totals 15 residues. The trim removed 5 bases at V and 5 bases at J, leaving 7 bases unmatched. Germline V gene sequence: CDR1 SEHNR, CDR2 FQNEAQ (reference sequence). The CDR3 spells CASSTRTGGRETQYF. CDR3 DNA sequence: TGTGCCAGCAGCACACGGACAGGGGGCCGCGAGACCCAGTACTTC.

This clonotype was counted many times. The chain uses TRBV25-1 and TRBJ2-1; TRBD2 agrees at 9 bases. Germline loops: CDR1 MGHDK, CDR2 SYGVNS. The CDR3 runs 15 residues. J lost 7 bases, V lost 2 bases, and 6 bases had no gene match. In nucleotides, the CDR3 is TGTGCCAGCAGTGAAGCTTTAGCGGGAGCGAATGAGCAGTTCTTC. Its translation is CASSEALAGANEQFF.

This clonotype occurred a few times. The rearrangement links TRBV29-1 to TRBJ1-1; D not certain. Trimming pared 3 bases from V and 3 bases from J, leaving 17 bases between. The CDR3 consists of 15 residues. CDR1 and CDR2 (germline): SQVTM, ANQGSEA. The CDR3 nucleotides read TGCAGCGTTGATGTCTTTCGGGAAGGGTACACTGAAGCTTTCTTT. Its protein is CSVDVFREGYTEAFF. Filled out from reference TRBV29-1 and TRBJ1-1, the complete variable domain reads SAVISQKPSRDICQRGTSLTIQCQVDSQVTMMFWYRQQPGQSLTLIATANQGSEATYESGFVIDKFPISRPNLTFSTLTVSNMSPEDSSIYLCSVDVFREGYTEAFFGQGTRLTVV.

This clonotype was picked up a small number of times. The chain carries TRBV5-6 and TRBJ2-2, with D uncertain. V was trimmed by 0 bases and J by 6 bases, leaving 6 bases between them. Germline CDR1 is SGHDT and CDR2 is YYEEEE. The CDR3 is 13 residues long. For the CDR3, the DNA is TGTGCCAGCAGCTTGGAGGGTTCCGGGGAGCTGTTTTTT. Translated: CASSLEGSGELFF. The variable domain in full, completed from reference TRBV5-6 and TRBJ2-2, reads DAGVTQSPTHLIKTRGQQVTLRCSPKSGHDTVSWYQQALGQGPQFIFQYYEEEERQRGNFPDRFSGHQFPNYSSELNVNALLLGDSALYLCASSLEGSGELFFGEGSRLTVL.

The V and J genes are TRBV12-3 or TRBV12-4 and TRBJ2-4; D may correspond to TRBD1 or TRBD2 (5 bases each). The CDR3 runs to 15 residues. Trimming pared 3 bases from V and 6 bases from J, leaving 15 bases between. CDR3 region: CASSLSGTRVNIQYF. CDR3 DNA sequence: TGTGCCAGCAGTTTGTCGGGGACGAGGGTAAACATTCAGTACTTC.

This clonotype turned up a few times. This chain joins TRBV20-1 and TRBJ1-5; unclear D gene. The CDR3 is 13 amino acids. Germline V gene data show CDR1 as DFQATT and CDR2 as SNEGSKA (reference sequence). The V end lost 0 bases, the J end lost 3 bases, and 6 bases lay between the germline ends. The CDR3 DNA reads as TGCAGTGCTAGAGAGACGGTCAATCAGCCCCAGCATTTT. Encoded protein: CSARETVNQPQHF.

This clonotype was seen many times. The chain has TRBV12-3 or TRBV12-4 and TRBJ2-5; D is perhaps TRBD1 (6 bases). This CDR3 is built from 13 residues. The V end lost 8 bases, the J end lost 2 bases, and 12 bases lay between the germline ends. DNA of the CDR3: TGTGCCAGCTCACGTGACAGGCAAGAGACCCAGTACTTC. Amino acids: CASSRDRQETQYF.

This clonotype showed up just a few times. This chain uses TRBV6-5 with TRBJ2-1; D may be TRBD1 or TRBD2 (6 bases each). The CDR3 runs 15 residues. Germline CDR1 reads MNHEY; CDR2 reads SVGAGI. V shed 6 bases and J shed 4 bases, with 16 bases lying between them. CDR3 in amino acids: CASRRGPRGYNEQFF. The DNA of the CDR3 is TGTGCCAGCAGACGGGGGCCTCGGGGATACAATGAGCAGTTCTTC.

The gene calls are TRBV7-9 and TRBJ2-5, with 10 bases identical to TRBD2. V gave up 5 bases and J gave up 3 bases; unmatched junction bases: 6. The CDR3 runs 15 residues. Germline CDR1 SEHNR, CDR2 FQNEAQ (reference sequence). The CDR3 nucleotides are TGTGCCAGCAGCCCGGACGGACTAGCGGAAGAGACCCAGTACTTC. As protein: CASSPDGLAEETQYF.

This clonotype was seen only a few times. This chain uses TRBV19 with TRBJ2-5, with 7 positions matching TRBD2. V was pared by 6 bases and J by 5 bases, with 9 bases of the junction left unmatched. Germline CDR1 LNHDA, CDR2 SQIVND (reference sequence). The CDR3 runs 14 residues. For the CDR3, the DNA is TGTGCCAGTAGCCCTGGACTAGTGATGGAGACCCAGTACTTC. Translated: CASSPGLVMETQYF.

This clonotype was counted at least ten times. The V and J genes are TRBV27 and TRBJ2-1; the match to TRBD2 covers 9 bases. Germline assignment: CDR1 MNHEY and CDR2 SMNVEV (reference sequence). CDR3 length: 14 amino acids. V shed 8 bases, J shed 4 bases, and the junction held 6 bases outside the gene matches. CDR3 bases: TGTGCCAGCCGGGCGGGAGGGCTATACAATGAGCAGTTCTTC. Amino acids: CASRAGGLYNEQFF.

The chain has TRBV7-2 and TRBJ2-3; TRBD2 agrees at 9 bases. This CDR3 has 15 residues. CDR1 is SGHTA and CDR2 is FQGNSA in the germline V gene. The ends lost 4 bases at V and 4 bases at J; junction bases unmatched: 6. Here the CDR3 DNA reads TGTGCCAGCAGCTCCATAGCGGGGGCCCCAGATACGCAGTATTTT. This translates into CASSSIAGAPDTQYF.

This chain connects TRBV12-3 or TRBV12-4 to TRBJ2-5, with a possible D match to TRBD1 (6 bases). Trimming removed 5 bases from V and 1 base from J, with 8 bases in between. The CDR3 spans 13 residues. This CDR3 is CASSRQVQETQYF. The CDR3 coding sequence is TGTGCCAGCAGTCGACAGGTCCAAGAGACCCAGTACTTC.

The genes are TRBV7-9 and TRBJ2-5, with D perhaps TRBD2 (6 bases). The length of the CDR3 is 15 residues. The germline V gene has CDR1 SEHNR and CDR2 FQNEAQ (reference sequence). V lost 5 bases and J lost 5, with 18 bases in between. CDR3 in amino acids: CASSSRGGMEETQYF. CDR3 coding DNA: TGTGCCAGCAGCAGTCGTGGCGGGATGGAGGAGACCCAGTACTTC. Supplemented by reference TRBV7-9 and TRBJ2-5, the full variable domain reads DTGVSQNPRHKITKRGQNVTFRCDPISEHNRLYWYRQTLGQGPEFLTYFQNEAQLEKSRLLSDRFSAERPKGSFSTLEIQRTEQGDSAMYLCASSSRGGMEETQYFGPGTRLLVL.

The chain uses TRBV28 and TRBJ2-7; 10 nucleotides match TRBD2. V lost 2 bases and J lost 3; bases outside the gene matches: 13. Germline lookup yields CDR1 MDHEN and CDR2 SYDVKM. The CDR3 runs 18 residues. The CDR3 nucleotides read TGTGCCAGCAGTTTACTTACGGGAGGACTAGCGGTGCTCTACGAGCAGTACTTC. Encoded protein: CASSLLTGGLAVLYEQYF. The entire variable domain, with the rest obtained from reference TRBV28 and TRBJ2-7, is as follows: DVKVTQSSRYLVKRTGEKVFLECVQDMDHENMFWYRQDPGLGLRLIYFSYDVKMKEKGDIPEGYSVSREKKERFSLILESASTNQTSMYLCASSLLTGGLAVLYEQYFGPGTRLTVT.

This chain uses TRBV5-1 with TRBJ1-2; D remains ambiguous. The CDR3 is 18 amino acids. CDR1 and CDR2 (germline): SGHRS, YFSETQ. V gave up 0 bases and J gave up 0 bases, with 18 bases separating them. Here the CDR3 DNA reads TGCGCCAGCAGCTTGGTGGGTGAAACCGACATTTCTAACTATGGCTACACCTTC. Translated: CASSLVGETDISNYGYTF. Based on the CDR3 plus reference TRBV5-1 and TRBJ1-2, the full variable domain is KAGVTQTPRYLIKTRGQQVTLSCSPISGHRSVSWYQQTPGQGLQFLFEYFSETQRNKGNFPGRFSGRQFSNSRSEMNVSTLELGDSALYLCASSLVGETDISNYGYTFGSGTRLTVV.

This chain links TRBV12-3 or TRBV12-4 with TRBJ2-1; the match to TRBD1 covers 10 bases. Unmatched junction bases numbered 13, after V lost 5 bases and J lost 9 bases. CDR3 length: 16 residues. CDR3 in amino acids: CASSVGTGAVKGEQFF. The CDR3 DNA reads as TGTGCCAGCAGTGTCGGGACAGGGGCCGTGAAGGGTGAGCAGTTCTTC.

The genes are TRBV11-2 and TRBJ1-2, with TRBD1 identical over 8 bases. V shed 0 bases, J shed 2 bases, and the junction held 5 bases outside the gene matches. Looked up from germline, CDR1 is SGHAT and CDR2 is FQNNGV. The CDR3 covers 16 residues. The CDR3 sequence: CASSLDTGTGNYGYTF. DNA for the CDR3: TGTGCCAGCAGCTTAGATACCGGGACAGGCAACTATGGCTACACCTTC.

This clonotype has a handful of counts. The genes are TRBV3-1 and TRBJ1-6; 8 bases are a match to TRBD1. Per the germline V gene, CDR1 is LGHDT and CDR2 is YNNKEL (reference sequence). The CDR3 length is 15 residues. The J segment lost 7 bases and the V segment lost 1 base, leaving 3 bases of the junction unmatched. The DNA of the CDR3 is TGTGCCAGCAGCCAAGCGACAGGGGTGAATTCACCCCTCCACTTT. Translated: CASSQATGVNSPLHF.

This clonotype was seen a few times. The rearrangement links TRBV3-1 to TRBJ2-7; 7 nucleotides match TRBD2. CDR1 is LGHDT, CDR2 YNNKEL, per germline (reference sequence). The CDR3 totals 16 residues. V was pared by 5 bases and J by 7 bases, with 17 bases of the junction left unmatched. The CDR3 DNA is TGTGCCAGCAGCGAGGAATTGTGGGAGGGCCTGGAAGAGCAGTACTTC. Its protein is CASSEELWEGLEEQYF.

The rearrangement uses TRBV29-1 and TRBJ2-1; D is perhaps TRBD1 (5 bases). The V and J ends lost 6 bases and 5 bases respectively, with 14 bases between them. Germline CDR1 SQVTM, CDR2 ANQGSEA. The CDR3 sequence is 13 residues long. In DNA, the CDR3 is TGCAGCGTGGTGGGGCAGGTCAACAATGAGCAGTTCTTC. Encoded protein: CSVVGQVNNEQFF.

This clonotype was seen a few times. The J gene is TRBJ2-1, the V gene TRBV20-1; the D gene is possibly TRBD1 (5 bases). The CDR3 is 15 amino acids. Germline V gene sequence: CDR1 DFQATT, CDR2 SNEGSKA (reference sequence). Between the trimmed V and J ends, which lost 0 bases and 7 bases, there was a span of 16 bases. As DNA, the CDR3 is TGCAGTGCTAGAGAGGGGCAGGGCCTGGTGAATGAGCAGTTCTTC. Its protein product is CSAREGQGLVNEQFF.